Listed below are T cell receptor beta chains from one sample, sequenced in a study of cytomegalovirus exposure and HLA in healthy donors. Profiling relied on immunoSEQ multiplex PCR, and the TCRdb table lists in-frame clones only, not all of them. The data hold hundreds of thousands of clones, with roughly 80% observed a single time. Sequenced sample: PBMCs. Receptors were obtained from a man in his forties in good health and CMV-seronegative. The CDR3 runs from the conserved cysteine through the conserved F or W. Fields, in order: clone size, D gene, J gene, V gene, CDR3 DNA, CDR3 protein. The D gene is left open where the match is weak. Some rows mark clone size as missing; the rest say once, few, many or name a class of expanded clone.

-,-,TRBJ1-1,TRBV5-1,TGCGCCAGCAGCCCGCTGGGGCCCTGGACTGAAGCTTTCTTT,CASSPLGPWTEAFF
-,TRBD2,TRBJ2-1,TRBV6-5,TGTGCCAGCAGCCCGGGACTAGGGAATGAGCAGTTCTTC,CASSPGLGNEQFF
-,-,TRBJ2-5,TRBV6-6,TGTGCCAGCAGCCACGCCTGGGCAACCAGAGAGACCCAGTACTTC,CASSHAWATRETQYF
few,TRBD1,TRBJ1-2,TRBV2,TGTGCCAGCGGGACAGGGAGAGACTATGGCTACACCTTC,CASGTGRDYGYTF
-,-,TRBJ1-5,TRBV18,TGTGCCAGCTCTCCTTTCGGGGGGTTGGACAATCAGCCCCAGCATTTT,CASSPFGGLDNQPQHF
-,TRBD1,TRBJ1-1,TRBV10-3,TGTGCCATCAGTGATCGACAGGGGAGTAGGACTGAAGCTTTCTTT,CAISDRQGSRTEAFF
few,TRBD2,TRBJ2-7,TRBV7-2,TGTGCCAGCAGCTTAGGGTCTAGCGGGCCTATCTACGAGCAGTACTTC,CASSLGSSGPIYEQYF
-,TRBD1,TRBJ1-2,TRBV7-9,TGTGCCAGCCGAGAAGCCGGGACAGGGGCTCGTGGCTACACCTTC,CASREAGTGARGYTF
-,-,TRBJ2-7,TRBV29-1,TGCAGCGTTCTCCGGTCGAACGAGCAGTACTTC,CSVLRSNEQYF
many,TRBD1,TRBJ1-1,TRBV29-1,TGCAGCGTCACCTTCCCCGGGACAGGGAAGAACACTGAAGCTTTCTTT,CSVTFPGTGKNTEAFF
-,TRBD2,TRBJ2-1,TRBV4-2,TGTGCCAGCCGCCTGGCGGGGGTGCGCTCCTACAATGAGCAGTTCTTC,CASRLAGVRSYNEQFF
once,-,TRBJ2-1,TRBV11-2,TGTGCCAGCAGCCTCCTCCTGAAGGGAACGGAGGATGAGCAGTTCTTC,CASSLLLKGTEDEQFF
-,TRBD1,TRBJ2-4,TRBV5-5,TGTGCCAGCAGCTTGTACGGACAGGGCATTCGAGCCAAAAACATTCAGTACTTC,CASSLYGQGIRAKNIQYF
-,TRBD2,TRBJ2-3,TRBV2,TGTGCCAGCAGAGAACTAGCGTCTCCCACAGATACGCAGTATTTT,CASRELASPTDTQYF
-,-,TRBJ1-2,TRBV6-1,TGTGCCAGCAGTGGACAGGCCCCCACCTATGGCTACACCTTC,CASSGQAPTYGYTF
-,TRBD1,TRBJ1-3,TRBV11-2,TGTGCCAGCAGCCCATGGGGGACAGGACGGTCTGGAAACACCATATATTTT,CASSPWGTGRSGNTIYF
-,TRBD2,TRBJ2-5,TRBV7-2,TGTGCCAGCAGCCAGGGGCCTAGCGGGAGTCGGGAGACCCAGTACTTC,CASSQGPSGSRETQYF
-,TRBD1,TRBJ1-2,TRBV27,TGTGCCAGTGGGACAGGGTACTACGACTACACCTTC,CASGTGYYDYTF
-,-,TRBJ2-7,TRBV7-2,TGTGCCAGCAGCGCGGACAGAAGCATCTACGAGCAGTACTTC,CASSADRSIYEQYF
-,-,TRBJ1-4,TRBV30,TGTGCCTGGAGCGGAGGGAATAATGAAAAACTGTTTTTT,CAWSGGNNEKLFF
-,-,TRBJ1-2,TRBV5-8,TGTGCCAGCAGCTCAAAGGAGAACTATGGCTACACCTTC,CASSSKENYGYTF
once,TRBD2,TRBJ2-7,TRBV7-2,TGTGCCAGCAGCTCCCTAGCGGGCCCCTACGAGCAGTACTTC,CASSSLAGPYEQYF
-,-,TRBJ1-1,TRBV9,TGTGCCAGCAGCGTAGCTTACACGAACACTGAAGCTTTCTTT,CASSVAYTNTEAFF
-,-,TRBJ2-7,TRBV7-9,TGTGCCAGCAGCCGCGGACAGAACTACGAGCAGTACTTC,CASSRGQNYEQYF
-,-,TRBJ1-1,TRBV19,TGTGCCAGTAGTATTTATACAGGCTCTGAAGCTTTCTTT,CASSIYTGSEAFF
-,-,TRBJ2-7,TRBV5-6,TGTGCCAGCAGCTCTGAGCCGCAGGCAACCTACGAGCAGTACTTC,CASSSEPQATYEQYF
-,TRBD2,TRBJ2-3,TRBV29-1,TGCAGCGCCTCCGCGGGGGAAGGAACAGATACGCAGTATTTT,CSASAGEGTDTQYF
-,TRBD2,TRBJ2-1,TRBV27,TGTGCCAGCAGTTTATTCTTAGCGGGGGGAATGGGCTCCTACAATGAGCAGTTCTTC,CASSLFLAGGMGSYNEQFF
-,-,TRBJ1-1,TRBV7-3,TGTGCCAGCAGCTTAGACAGAATCAACACTGAAGCTTTCTTT,CASSLDRINTEAFF
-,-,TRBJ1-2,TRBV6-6,TGTGCCAGCAGTTACGGAGGGGACTATGGCTACACCTTC,CASSYGGDYGYTF
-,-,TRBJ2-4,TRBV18,TGTGCCAGCTCACCCAGGGCACCACAAAACATTCAGTACTTC,CASSPRAPQNIQYF
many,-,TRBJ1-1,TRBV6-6,TGTGCCAGCAGTCGCGACATATACACTGAAGCTTTCTTT,CASSRDIYTEAFF
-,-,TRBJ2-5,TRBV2,TGTGCCAGCAGCGTGGAGACCCAGTACTTC,CASSVETQYF
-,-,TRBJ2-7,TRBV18,TGTGCCAGCTCACCAGGTTCAGGACAAGTTGGTGAGCAGTACTTC,CASSPGSGQVGEQYF
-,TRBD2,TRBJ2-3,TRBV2,TGTGCCAGCAGTGTGGAGGGCGGGGGAGGGACAGATACGCAGTATTTT,CASSVEGGGGTDTQYF
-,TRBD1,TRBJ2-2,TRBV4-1,TGCGCCAGCCACACAGGGGGCGGTGGCGGGGAGCTGTTTTTT,CASHTGGGGGELFF
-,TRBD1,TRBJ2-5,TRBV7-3,TGTGCCAGCAGCGCAACAGGGGGCCAGACGTCGAGAGAGACCCAGTACTTC,CASSATGGQTSRETQYF
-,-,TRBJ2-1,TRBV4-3,TGCGCCAGCAGCCAAGATATTTCGGGGATCGAGCAGTTCTTC,CASSQDISGIEQFF
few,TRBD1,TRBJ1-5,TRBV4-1,TGCGCCAGCAGCCAGCTAACAGGGGGCGGCAATCAGCCCCAGCATTTT,CASSQLTGGGNQPQHF
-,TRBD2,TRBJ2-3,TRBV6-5,TGTGCCAGCAGTTACGACCTAGCGGGTTACACAGATACGCAGTATTTT,CASSYDLAGYTDTQYF
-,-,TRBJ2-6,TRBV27,TGTGCCAGCAGTTTATTGCCTCCAGGGTTCTCAATCTCTGGGGCCAACGTCCTGACTTTC,CASSLLPPGFSISGANVLTF
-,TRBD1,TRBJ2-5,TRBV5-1,TGCGCCAGCAGAGGACAGGGGCCAGAGACCCAGTACTTC,CASRGQGPETQYF
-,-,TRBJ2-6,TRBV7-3,TGTGCCAGCAGCTTAAACAGGGACCCCCCTGGGGCCAACGTCCTGACTTTC,CASSLNRDPPGANVLTF
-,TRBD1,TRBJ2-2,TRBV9,TGTGCCAGCAGCGCACATTGGACAGGGGAGACCGGGGAGCTGTTTTTT,CASSAHWTGETGELFF
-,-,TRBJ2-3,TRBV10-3,TGTGCCATCAGTGAGTCTTGGGGGAGGAGCCCAGATACGCAGTATTTT,CAISESWGRSPDTQYF